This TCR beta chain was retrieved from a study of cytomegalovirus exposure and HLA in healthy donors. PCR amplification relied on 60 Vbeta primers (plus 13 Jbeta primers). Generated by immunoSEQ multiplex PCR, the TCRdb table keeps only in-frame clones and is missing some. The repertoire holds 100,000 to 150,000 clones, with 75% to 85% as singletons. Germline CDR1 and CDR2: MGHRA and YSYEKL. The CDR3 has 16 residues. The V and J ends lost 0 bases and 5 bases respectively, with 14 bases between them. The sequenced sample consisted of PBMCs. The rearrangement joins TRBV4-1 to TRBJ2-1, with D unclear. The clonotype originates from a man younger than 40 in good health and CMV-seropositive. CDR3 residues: CASSQDSSTRNNEQFF. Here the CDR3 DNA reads TGCGCCAGCAGCCAAGACTCTTCGACAAGGAACAATGAGCAGTTCTTC.